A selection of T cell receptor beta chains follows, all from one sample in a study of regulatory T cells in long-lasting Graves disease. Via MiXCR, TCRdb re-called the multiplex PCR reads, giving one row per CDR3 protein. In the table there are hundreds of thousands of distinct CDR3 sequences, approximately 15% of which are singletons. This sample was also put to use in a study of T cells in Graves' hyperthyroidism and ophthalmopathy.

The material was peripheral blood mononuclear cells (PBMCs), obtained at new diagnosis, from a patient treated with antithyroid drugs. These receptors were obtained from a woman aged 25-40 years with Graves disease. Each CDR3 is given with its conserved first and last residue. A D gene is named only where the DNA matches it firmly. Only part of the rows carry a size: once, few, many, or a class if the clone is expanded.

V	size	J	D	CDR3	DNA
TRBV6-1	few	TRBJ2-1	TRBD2	CASSEIAGGPANEQFF	TGTGCCAGCAGTGAGATTGCGGGAGGGCCGGCCAATGAGCAGTTCTTC
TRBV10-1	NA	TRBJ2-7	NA	CASSEKRTQSSYEQYF	TGCGCCAGCAGTGAAAAGAGAACTCAGAGCTCCTACGAGCAGTACTTC
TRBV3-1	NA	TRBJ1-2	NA	CASSPSGEHYGYTF	TGTGCCAGCAGCCCGTCCGGGGAGCACTATGGCTACACCTTC
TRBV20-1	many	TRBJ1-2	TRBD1	CSAPRKGATVDGYTF	TGCAGTGCCCCCAGGAAGGGGGCGACGGTAGATGGCTACACCTTC
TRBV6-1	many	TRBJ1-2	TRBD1	CASSERPTGMHYGYTF	TGTGCCAGCAGCGAACGCCCGACAGGGATGCACTATGGCTACACCTTC
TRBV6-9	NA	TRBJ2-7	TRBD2	CASSYASGRTYEQYF	TGTGCCAGCAGTTACGCTAGCGGGAGGACCTACGAGCAGTACTTC
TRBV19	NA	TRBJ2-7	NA	CASSISLGERQYF	TGTGCCAGTAGTATATCCCTGGGGGAGAGGCAGTACTTC
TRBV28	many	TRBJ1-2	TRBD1	CASTGEGTGYGYTF	TGTGCCAGCACCGGGGAAGGGACAGGCTATGGCTACACCTTC
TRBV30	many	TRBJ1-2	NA	CAWTDESYGYTF	TGTGCCTGGACCGACGAATCCTATGGCTACACCTTC
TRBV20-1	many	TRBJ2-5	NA	CSRTVSVYGTQYF	TGCAGCCGGACGGTTTCGGTATACGGGACCCAGTACTTC
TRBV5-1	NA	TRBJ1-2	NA	CASSLAGGNDYGYTF	TGCGCCAGCAGCTTGGCTGGGGGTAACGACTATGGCTACACCTTC
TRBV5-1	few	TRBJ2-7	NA	CAKCRRSATYEQYF	TGCGCCAAATGTCGACGGTCGGCAACCTACGAGCAGTACTTC
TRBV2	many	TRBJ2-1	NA	CASSDGLAGDEQFF	TGTGCCAGCAGTGATGGGTTAGCTGGGGATGAGCAGTTCTTC
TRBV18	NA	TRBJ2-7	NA	CASSPGSPYEQYF	TGTGCCAGCTCACCAGGGAGCCCCTACGAGCAGTACTTC
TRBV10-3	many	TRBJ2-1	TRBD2	CAIRDKTSGTRNEQFF	TGTGCCATCAGGGATAAGACTAGCGGGACGAGGAATGAGCAGTTCTTC
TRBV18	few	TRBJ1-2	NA	CASSFSDNDGYTF	TGTGCCAGCTCATTCTCAGACAACGATGGCTACACCTTC
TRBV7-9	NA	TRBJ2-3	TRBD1	CASSLAQGGDTDTQYF	TGTGCCAGCAGCTTAGCACAGGGGGGTGACACAGATACGCAGTATTTT
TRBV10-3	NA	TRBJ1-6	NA	CAISESRQGNPPLHF	TGTGCCATCAGTGAGTCGAGGCAGGGTAATCCACCCCTCCACTTT
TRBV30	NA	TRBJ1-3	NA	CAWSGSSGNTIYF	TGTGCCTGGAGTGGCAGCTCTGGAAACACCATATATTTT
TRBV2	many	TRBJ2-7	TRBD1	CASSLDRGQYEQYF	TGTGCCAGCAGCCTCGACAGGGGCCAGTACGAGCAGTACTTC
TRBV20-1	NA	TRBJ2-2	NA	CSEWARSGANTGELFF	TGCAGTGAATGGGCGCGGAGCGGCGCGAACACCGGGGAGCTGTTTTTT
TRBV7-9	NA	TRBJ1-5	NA	CASSLGHLSQPQHF	TGTGCCAGCAGCTTAGGACATCTAAGTCAGCCCCAGCATTTT
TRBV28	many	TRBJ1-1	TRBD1	CASSLRDRKNTEAFF	TGTGCCAGCAGTTTGAGGGACAGAAAGAACACTGAAGCTTTCTTT
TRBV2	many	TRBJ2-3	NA	CASALITDTQYF	TGTGCCAGCGCTCTTATCACAGATACGCAGTATTTT
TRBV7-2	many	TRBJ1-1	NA	CASSFLEGGRMNTEAFF	TGTGCCAGCAGCTTCCTGGAGGGGGGTAGAATGAACACTGAAGCTTTCTTT
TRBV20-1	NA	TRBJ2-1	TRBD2	CSSSGDNEQFF	TGCAGTAGTAGCGGGGACAATGAGCAGTTCTTC